There are a few counts of the clone carrying this TCR beta chain. Methods used by the authors: It was from reference gene primer amplification that nucleated cell counts were estimated. Assay used: immunoSEQ multiplex PCR; TCRdb lists only in-frame clones, some missing. V and J calls and clone size follow that table, whereas D and trimming were derived from the DNA. The sample gives some 150,000 clones, 85% of which show up once; roughly 2.9% is in the top ten. This entry is derived from a study of blood T cell repertoires in COVID-19. Study summary: Material from acute and convalescent COVID-19 was sourced from the United States, Italy and Spain.

Germline CDR1 LGHNA, CDR2 YSLEER. This CDR3 region has 14 residues. The trim removed 6 bases at V and 3 bases at J, leaving 7 bases unmatched. The sequence derives from a middle-aged woman with active or convalescent COVID-19. The rearrangement links TRBV4-3 to TRBJ1-1, with TRBD1 matching over 7 bases. Sequenced: peripheral blood. CDR3 DNA: TGCGCCAGCAGTCCAGACAGGGATCACACTGAAGCTTTCTTT. Residues: CASSPDRDHTEAFF.